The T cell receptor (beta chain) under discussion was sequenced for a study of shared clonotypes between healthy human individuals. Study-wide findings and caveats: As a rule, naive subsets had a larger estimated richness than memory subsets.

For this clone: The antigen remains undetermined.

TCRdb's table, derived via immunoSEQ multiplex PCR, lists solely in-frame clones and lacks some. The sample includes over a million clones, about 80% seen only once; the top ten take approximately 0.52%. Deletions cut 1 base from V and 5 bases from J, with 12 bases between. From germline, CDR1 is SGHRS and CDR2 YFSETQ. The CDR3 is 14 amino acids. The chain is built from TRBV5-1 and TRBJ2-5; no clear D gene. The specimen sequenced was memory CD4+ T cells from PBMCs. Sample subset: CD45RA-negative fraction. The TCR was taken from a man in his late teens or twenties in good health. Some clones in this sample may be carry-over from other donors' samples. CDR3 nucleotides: TGCGCCAGCAGCTTGTTAGGGATCAGGGAGACCCAGTACTTC. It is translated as CASSLLGIRETQYF.